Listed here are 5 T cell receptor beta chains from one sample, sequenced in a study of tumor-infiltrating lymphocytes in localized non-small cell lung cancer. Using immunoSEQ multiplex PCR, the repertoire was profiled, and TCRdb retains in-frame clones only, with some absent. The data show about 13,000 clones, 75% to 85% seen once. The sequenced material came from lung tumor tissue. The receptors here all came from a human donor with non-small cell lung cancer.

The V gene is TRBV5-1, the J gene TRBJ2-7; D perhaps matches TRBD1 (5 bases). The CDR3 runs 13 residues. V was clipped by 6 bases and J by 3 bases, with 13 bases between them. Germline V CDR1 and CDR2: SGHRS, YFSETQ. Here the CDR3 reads CASTQGSGYEQYF. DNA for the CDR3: TGCGCCAGCACCCAGGGAAGTGGCTACGAGCAGTACTTC. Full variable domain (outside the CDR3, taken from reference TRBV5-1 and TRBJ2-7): KAGVTQTPRYLIKTRGQQVTLSCSPISGHRSVSWYQQTPGQGLQFLFEYFSETQRNKGNFPGRFSGRQFSNSRSEMNVSTLELGDSALYLCASTQGSGYEQYFGPGTRLTVT.

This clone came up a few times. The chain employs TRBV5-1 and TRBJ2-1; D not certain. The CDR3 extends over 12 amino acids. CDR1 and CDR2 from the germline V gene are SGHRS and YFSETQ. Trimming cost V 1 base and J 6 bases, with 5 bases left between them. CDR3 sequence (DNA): TGCGCCAGCAGCTTGCCGGGCAATGAGCAGTTCTTC. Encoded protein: CASSLPGNEQFF.

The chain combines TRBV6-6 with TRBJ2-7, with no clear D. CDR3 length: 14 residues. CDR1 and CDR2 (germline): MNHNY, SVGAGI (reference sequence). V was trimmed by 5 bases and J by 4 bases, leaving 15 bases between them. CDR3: CASSPTSLNYEQYF. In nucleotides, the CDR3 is TGTGCCAGCAGTCCCACCTCCCTAAATTACGAGCAGTACTTC.

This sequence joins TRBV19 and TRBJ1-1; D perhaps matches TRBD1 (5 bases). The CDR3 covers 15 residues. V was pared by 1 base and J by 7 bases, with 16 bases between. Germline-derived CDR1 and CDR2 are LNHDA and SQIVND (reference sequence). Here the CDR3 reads CASSIGDQVSGEAFF. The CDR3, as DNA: TGTGCCAGTAGTATAGGGGACCAGGTTTCGGGTGAAGCTTTCTTT. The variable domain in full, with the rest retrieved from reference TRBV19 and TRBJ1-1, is DGGITQSPKYLFRKEGQNVTLSCEQNLNHDAMYWYRQDPGQGLRLIYYSQIVNDFQKGDIAEGYSVSREKKESFPLTVTSAQKNPTAFYLCASSIGDQVSGEAFFGQGTRLTVV.

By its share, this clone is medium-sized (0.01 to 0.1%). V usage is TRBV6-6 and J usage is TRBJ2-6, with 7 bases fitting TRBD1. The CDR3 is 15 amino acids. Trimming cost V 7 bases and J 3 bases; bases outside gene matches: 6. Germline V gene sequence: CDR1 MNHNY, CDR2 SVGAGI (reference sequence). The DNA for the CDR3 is TGTGCCAGCAAACTAACAGGGGTTGGGGCCAACGTCCTGACTTTC. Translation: CASKLTGVGANVLTF.